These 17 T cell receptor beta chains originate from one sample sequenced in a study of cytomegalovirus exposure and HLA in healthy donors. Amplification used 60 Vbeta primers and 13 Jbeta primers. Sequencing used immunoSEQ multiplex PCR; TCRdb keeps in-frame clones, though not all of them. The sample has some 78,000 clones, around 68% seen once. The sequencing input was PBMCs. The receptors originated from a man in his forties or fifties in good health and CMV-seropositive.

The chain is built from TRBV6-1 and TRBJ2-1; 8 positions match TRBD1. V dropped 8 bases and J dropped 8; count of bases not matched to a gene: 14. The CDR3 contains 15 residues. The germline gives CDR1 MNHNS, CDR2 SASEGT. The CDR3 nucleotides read TGTGCCAGCCAGAAAGTCTCGGCAGGGGGCGATGAGCAGTTCTTC. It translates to CASQKVSAGGDEQFF.

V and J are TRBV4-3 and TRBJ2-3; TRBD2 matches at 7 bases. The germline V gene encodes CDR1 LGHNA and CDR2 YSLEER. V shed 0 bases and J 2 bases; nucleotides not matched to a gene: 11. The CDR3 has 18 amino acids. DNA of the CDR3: TGCGCCAGCAGCCAAGATCTATTTGGGGGGGGGAACACAGATACGCAGTATTTT. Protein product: CASSQDLFGGGNTDTQYF.

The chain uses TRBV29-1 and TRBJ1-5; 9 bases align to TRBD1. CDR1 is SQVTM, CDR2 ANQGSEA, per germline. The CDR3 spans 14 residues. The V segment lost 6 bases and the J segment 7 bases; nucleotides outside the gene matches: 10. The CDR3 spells CSVIQGANGQPQHF. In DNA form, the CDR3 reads TGCAGCGTGATACAGGGGGCAAATGGACAGCCCCAGCATTTT.

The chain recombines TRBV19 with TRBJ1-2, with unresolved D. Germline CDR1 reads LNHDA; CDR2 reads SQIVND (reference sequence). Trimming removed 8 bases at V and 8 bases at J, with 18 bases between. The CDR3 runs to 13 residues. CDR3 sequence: CASLSAVSGGYTF. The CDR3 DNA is TGTGCCAGTCTCTCCGCGGTGAGCGGAGGCTACACCTTC.

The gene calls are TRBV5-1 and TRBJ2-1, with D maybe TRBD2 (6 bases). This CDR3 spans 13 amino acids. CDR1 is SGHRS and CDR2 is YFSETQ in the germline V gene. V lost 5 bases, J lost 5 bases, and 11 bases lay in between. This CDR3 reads CASREGLDNEQFF. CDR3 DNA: TGCGCCAGCAGGGAGGGGCTGGACAATGAGCAGTTCTTC.

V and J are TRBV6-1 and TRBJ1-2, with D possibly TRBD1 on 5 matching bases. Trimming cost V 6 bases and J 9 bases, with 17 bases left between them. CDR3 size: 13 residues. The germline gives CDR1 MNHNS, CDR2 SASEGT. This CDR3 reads CASSVDGGRSYTF. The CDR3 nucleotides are TGTGCCAGCAGCGTAGACGGGGGAAGAAGCTACACCTTC.

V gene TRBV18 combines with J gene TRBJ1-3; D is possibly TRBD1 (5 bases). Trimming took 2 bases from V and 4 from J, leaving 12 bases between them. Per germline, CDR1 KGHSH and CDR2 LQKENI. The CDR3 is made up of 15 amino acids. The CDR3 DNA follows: TGTGCCAGCTCACCAGCGGCAGGGATAGGAAACACCATATATTTT. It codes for CASSPAAGIGNTIYF.

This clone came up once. In DNA, the CDR3 is TGTGCCAGCAGTATGGGAAGGGGATATGGCTACACCTTC. Protein product: CASSMGRGYGYTF. This chain links TRBV6-5 with TRBJ1-2, with D possibly being TRBD1 (5 bases). The ends were cut back, 5 bases at V and 5 bases at J, with 12 bases in the middle. This CDR3 has 13 amino acids. Germline lookup yields CDR1 MNHEY and CDR2 SVGAGI.

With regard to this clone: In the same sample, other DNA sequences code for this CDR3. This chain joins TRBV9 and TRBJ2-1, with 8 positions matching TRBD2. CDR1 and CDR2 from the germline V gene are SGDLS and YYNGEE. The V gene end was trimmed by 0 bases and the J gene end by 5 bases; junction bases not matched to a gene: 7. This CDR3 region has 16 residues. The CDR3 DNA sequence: TGTGCCAGCAGCGTAGAGGGCGGGGGGATCCACAATGAGCAGTTCTTC. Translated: CASSVEGGGIHNEQFF. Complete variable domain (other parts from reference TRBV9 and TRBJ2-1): DSGVTQTPKHLITATGQRVTLRCSPRSGDLSVYWYQQSLDQGLQFLIQYYNGEERAKGNILERFSAQQFPDLHSELNLSSLELGDSALYFCASSVEGGGIHNEQFFGPGTRLTVL.

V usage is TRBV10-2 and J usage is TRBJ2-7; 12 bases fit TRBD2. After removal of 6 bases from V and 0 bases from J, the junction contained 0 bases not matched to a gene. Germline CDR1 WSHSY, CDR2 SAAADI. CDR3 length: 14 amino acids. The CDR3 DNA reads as TGCGCCAGCAGGACTAGCGGGAGCTCCTACGAGCAGTACTTC. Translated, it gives CASRTSGSSYEQYF.

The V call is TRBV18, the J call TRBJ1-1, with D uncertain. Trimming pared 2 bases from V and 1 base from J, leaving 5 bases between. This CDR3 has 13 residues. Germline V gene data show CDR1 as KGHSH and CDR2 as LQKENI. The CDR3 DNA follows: TGTGCCAGCTCACCAGGCAGGAACACTGAAGCTTTCTTT. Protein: CASSPGRNTEAFF.

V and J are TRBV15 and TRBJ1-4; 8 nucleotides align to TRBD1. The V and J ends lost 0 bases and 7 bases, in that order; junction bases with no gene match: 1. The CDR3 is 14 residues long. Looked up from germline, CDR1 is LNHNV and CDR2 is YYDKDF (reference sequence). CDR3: CATSRDRGLEKLFF. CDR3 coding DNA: TGTGCCACCAGCAGAGACAGGGGGCTTGAAAAACTGTTTTTT.

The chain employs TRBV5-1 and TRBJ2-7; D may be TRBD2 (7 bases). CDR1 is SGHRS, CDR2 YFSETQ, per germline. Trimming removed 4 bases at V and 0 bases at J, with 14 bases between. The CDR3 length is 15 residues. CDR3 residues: CASSTRGGGSYEQYF. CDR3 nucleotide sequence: TGCGCCAGCAGCACCCGGGGAGGGGGCTCCTACGAGCAGTACTTC.

The CDR3 region is CASSQGTGGSYGYTF. The CDR3 coding sequence is TGCGCCAGCAGCCAAGGGACAGGGGGATCCTATGGCTACACCTTC. This chain uses TRBV4-3 with TRBJ1-2; 10 bases match TRBD1. Germline CDR1 reads LGHNA; CDR2 reads YSLEER. V was pared by 1 base and J by 4 bases, with 3 bases of the junction left unmatched. This CDR3 has 15 residues.

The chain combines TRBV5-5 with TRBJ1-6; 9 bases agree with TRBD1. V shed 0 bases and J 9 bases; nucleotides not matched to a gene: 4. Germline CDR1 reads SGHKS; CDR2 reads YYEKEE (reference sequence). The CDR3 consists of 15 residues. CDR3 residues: CASSLDATGGSPLHF. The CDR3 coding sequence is TGTGCCAGCAGCTTGGACGCGACAGGGGGTTCACCCCTCCACTTT.

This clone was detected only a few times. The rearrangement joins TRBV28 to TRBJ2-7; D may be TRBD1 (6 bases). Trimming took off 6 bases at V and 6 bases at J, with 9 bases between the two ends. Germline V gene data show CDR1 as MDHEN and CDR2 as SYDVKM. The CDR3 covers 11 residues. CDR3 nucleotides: TGTGCCAGCAGGAAAGGGGGCGAGCAGTACTTC. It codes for CASRKGGEQYF.

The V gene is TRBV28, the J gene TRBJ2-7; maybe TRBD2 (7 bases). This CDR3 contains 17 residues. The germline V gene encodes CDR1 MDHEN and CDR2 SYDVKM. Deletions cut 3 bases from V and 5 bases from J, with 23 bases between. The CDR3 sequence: CASSFSLPGLGGNEQYF. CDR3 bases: TGTGCCAGCAGTTTCTCCCTCCCTGGACTAGGGGGGAACGAGCAGTACTTC.